This TCR beta chain was documented in a study of human T cells and chemical hapten exposure. At the level of the study: TCR yields per sample varied mostly from small pooled library volume differences. Broader study findings: Sensitization with DPC brought no change to TCRs above 1 in 1000 in frequency.

Per the authors' pipeline: The number of TCRs in each sample had a median of approximately 93,000 and spanned 23,224 to 690,600. From the 5' RACE reads, TCRdb called clonotypes with MiXCR, one entry per CDR3 protein. The V and J calls, along with clone size, are taken from TCRdb and not from the paper's own processing. The data show 110,000 or so distinct CDR3 sequences, with around a fifth seen just once and 2.5% to 3% held by the top ten. Unfractionated whole blood was the source from which total RNA was extracted. After removal of 6 bases from V and 2 bases from J, the junction contained 11 bases not matched to a gene. There are 19 residues in the CDR3. CDR1 and CDR2 from the germline V gene are SNHLY and FYNNEI. To note about this clonotype: Its antigen is undetermined.

The chain recombines TRBV2 with TRBJ2-6; 12 bases line up with TRBD2. The receptor's source is a human donor in good health. The CDR3, as DNA: TGTGCCAGCAGCTACCTCCCACTAGCGGGAGGCCCTGGGGCCAACGTCCTGACTTTC. As protein: CASSYLPLAGGPGANVLTF.